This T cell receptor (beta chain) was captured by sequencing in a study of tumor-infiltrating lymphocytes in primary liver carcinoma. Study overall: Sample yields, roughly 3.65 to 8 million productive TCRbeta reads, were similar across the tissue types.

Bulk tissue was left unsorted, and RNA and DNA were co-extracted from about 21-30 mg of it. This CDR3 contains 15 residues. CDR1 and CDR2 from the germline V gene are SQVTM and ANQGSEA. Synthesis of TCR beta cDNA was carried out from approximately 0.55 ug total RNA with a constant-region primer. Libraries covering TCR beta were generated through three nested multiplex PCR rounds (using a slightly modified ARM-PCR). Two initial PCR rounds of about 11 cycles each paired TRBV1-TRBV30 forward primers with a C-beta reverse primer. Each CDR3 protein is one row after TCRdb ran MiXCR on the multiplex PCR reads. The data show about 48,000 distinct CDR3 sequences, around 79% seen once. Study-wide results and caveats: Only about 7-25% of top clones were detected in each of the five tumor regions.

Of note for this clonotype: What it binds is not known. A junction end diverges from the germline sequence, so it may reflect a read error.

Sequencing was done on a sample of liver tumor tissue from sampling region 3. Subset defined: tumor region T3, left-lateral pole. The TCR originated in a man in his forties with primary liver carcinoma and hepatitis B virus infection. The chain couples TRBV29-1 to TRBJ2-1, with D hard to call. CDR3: CSVRPPPSSYNGQFF. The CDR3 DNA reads TGCAGCGTGCGGCCTCCTCCCAGCTCCTACAATGGGCAGTTCTTC.